This is a list of T cell receptor beta chains from one sample in a study of somatic mutations in cytotoxic T cells in rheumatoid arthritis. The method was immunoSEQ multiplex PCR; TCRdb's version includes in-frame clones alone and lacks a portion of them. Of some 40,000 clones listed, approximately 80% are singletons. What was sequenced was CD8+ T cells sorted from blood. Receptor source: a man between 40 and 49 years old in good health. Each CDR3 is given with its conserved first and last residue. D genes are given only for firm matches. The size entry is marked missing in some rows and otherwise reads once, few, many or a size class.

D gene	V gene	J gene	clone size	CDR3 DNA	CDR3 protein
.	TRBV19	TRBJ2-7	.	TGTGCCAGTAGTCTGTCAGGGACATCCTACGAGCAGTACTTC	CASSLSGTSYEQYF
.	TRBV28	TRBJ1-4	.	TGTGCCAGCAGCCCACTAACAGGGAGTAGAGAAAAACTGTTTTTT	CASSPLTGSREKLFF
.	TRBV4-1	TRBJ2-7	.	TGCGCCAGCAGCCAACGCAACCTCTACGAGCAGTACTTC	CASSQRNLYEQYF
TRBD1	TRBV6-1	TRBJ2-2	.	TGTGCCAGCAGCCCAACAGGGGACGGGGAGCTGTTTTTT	CASSPTGDGELFF
TRBD2	TRBV7-6	TRBJ2-7	few	TGTGCCAGCAGCACTAGCGGGAGGCCCTACGAGCAGTACTTC	CASSTSGRPYEQYF
TRBD1	TRBV27	TRBJ2-7	.	TGTGCCAGCAGGTCCCCGGGACAGGTGGTCTCCGAGCAGTACTTC	CASRSPGQVVSEQYF
.	TRBV27	TRBJ1-1	.	TGTGCCAGCAACCTGGCCGGGGGCACTGAAGCTTTCTTT	CASNLAGGTEAFF
TRBD2	TRBV4-1	TRBJ2-3	.	TGCGCCAGCAGCCAGGTACAGACTAGCGGGGTAACTAGCACAGATACGCAGTATTTT	CASSQVQTSGVTSTDTQYF
TRBD1	TRBV11-2	TRBJ1-3	once	TGTGCCAGCAGCTTAGGTGTAGGACAGGGACTTGGAAACACCATATATTTT	CASSLGVGQGLGNTIYF
.	TRBV7-9	TRBJ2-3	.	TGTGCCAGCAGCTTACAAGCGAGTGGCACAGATACGCAGTATTTT	CASSLQASGTDTQYF
.	TRBV4-1	TRBJ2-1	.	TGCGCCAGCAGCCACCGTACAGGTGAGGGCTCCTACAATGAGCAGTTCTTC	CASSHRTGEGSYNEQFF
.	TRBV19	TRBJ1-5	.	TGTGCCAGTAGTATCGGAATCGGGAATAGCAATCAGCCCCAGCATTTT	CASSIGIGNSNQPQHF
.	TRBV6-5	TRBJ1-1	.	TGTGCCAGCAGTTACTCGCAGGGTTGGGGCACTGAAGCTTTCTTT	CASSYSQGWGTEAFF
.	TRBV4-3	TRBJ2-2	once	TGCGCCAGCAGCCACGCGGGACCCCCGGTAACCGGGGAGCTGTTTTTT	CASSHAGPPVTGELFF
.	TRBV27	TRBJ2-7	once	TGTGCCAGCAGTTTTTGGGGGAATGGCTACGAGCAGTACTTC	CASSFWGNGYEQYF
.	TRBV7-9	TRBJ2-5	.	TGTGCCAGCAGCCGAGAGGAGACCCCAAGCCAGACCCAGTACTTC	CASSREETPSQTQYF
.	TRBV19	TRBJ2-7	.	TGTGCCAGTAGTGACAGGACCTCTGACGAGCAGTACTTC	CASSDRTSDEQYF
.	TRBV11-3	TRBJ2-1	.	TGTGCCAGCAGCTGGGCCGGCAATGAGCAGTTCTTC	CASSWAGNEQFF
TRBD2	TRBV28	TRBJ2-7	.	TGTGCCAGCACCACTCTGTATAGCGGGAGGGATCACGAGCAGTACTTC	CASTTLYSGRDHEQYF
TRBD2	TRBV28	TRBJ2-7	.	TGTGCCAGCAGTTCGACTAGCGGCTCCTACGAGCAGTACTTC	CASSSTSGSYEQYF